The following is a T cell receptor (beta chain) sequence with its context. Patients of the Seattle cohort, enrolled during active infection, were followed longitudinally. Authors' data handling: Reference gene primer amplification gave nucleated cell count estimates. Sequencing used immunoSEQ multiplex PCR; TCRdb keeps in-frame clones, though not all of them. The D gene and trimming were derived from the DNA, and the V and J assignments and clone size from that table. There are about 420,000 clones in the sample; 85% to 90% occur only once, and 0.75% to 0.85% lies in the top ten. The data were obtained in a study of blood T cell repertoires in COVID-19. Across the study: Sites across the United States, Italy and Spain contributed samples from acute and convalescent COVID-19. T cells, B-cell-depleted T cells, or PBMCs supplied cDNA or gDNA.

Germline lookup yields CDR1 MNHNY and CDR2 SVGAGI (reference sequence). The CDR3 extends over 16 amino acids. V lost 3 bases, J lost 8 bases, and 14 bases stayed unmatched. This receptor was obtained from a man aged 18 to 30 with COVID-19, enrolled during active disease. The rearrangement uses TRBV6-6 and TRBJ1-1, with 8 positions matching TRBD1. The sample was peripheral blood. The CDR3 here is CASSYPPHQGASEAFF. The CDR3 DNA is TGTGCCAGCAGTTATCCGCCGCATCAGGGGGCATCAGAAGCTTTCTTT.